This T cell receptor (beta chain) was retrieved from a study of blood T cell repertoires in COVID-19. Assay used: immunoSEQ multiplex PCR; TCRdb lists only in-frame clones, some missing. The sample has about 440,000 clones, roughly 91% seen once. The V end lost 9 bases, the J end lost 7 bases, and 18 bases lay between the germline ends. Germline lookup yields CDR1 PRHDT and CDR2 FYEKMQ (reference sequence). CDR3 length equals 13 residues. The rearrangement joins TRBV13 to TRBJ1-1; a weak D match, TRBD1 (5 bases). This receptor was obtained from a young woman with acute or convalescent COVID-19. The sequencing input was peripheral blood. Written as DNA, the CDR3 is TGTGCCAGTGGAACGACAGCAAATCTTGAAGCTTTCTTT. As protein: CASGTTANLEAFF.